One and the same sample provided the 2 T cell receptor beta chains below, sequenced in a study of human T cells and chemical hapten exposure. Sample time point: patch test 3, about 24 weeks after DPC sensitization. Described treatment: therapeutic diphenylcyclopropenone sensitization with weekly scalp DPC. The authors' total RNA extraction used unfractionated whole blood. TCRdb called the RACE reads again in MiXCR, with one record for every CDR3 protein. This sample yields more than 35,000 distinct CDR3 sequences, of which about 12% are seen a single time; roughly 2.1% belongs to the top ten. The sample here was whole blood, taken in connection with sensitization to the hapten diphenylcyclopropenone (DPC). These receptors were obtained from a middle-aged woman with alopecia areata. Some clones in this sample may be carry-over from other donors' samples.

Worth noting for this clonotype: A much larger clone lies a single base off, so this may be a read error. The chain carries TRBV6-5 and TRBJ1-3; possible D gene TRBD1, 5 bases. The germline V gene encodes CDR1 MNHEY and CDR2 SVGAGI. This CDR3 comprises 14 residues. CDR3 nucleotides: TGTGTCAGCAGTTTGGCAGGGCACACAAACACCATATATTTT. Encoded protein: CVSSLAGHTNTIYF.

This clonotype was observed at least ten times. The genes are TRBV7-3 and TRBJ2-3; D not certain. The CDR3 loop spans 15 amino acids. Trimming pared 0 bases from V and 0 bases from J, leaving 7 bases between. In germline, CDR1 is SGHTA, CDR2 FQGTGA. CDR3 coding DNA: TGTGCCAGCAGCTTAACAGGTTCTAGCACAGATACGCAGTATTTT. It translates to CASSLTGSSTDTQYF.